These 18 T cell receptor beta chains came from one sample sequenced in a study of T cells in Graves' hyperthyroidism and ophthalmopathy. RNA transcripts were the template for amplifying TCR beta CDR3 regions. First-round RT-PCR with HTBI primers amplified the TCR CDR3 region. TCRdb called the multiplex PCR reads again in MiXCR, with one record for every CDR3 protein. Among about 560,000 distinct CDR3 sequences listed, roughly 17% were seen once. The sample comprised blood. These receptor sequences come from a woman aged 18-30 years with Graves' hyperthyroidism.

This clonotype was counted only a few times. The chain recombines TRBV5-1 with TRBJ2-2; TRBD2 matches at 15 bases. Trimming at V came to 4 bases and at J to 0 bases, leaving 4 bases not matched to a gene. Germline assignment: CDR1 SGHRS and CDR2 YFSETQ. The CDR3 consists of 18 residues. The CDR3 coding sequence is TGCGCCAGCAGCCGGGGACTAGCGGGAGGACCGAACACCGGGGAGCTGTTTTTT. Translated: CASSRGLAGGPNTGELFF.

This clonotype occurred many times. V usage is TRBV30 and J usage is TRBJ1-1; no clear D gene. V lost 0 bases and J 3 bases, leaving 14 bases between the germline ends. Germline values: CDR1 GTSNPN, CDR2 SVGIG (reference sequence). The CDR3 spans 15 residues. The CDR3 is CAWSVPGRRDTEAFF. DNA for the CDR3: TGTGCCTGGAGTGTACCAGGTCGAAGGGACACTGAAGCTTTCTTT.

This clonotype was picked up many times. J is TRBJ1-1 and V is TRBV20-1; the D gene is possibly TRBD1 (5 bases). Deletions cut 0 bases from V and 4 bases from J, with 15 bases between. This CDR3 has 15 amino acids. Germline CDR1 DFQATT, CDR2 SNEGSKA (reference sequence). The CDR3 region is CSARDTGNGATEAFF. The DNA of the CDR3 is TGCAGTGCTAGAGATACCGGAAACGGGGCCACTGAAGCTTTCTTT.

There are a few counts of this clonotype. Given a much more abundant clone one base away, this may be a read error. The chain recombines TRBV6-1 with TRBJ1-5; D is unresolved. V was trimmed by 3 bases and J by 3 bases, leaving 0 bases between them. The CDR3 is made up of 11 amino acids. CDR1 and CDR2 (germline): MNHNS, SASEGT. CDR3 DNA sequence: TGTGCCAGCAGTGACAATCAGCCCCAGCATTTT. Translated, it gives CASSDNQPQHF.

The chain uses TRBV12-3 or TRBV12-4 and TRBJ2-7; D might be TRBD1 or TRBD2, each matching 6 bases. Trimming pared 8 bases from V and 6 bases from J, leaving 17 bases between. This CDR3 has 13 amino acids. The DNA of the CDR3 is TGTGCCAGCCAGCGTCCGGGGGCGGCCGAGCAGTACTTC. It codes for CASQRPGAAEQYF.

The rearrangement uses TRBV27 and TRBJ2-7, with D perhaps TRBD2 (6 bases). Germline V lookup: CDR1 MNHEY, CDR2 SMNVEV (reference sequence). CDR3 length equals 13 residues. V lost 6 bases, J lost 3 bases, and 12 bases lay in between. The CDR3 spells CASSWDSNYEQYF. The CDR3 region has the DNA TGTGCCAGCAGCTGGGACTCCAACTACGAGCAGTACTTC.

The chain has TRBV27 and TRBJ1-2; 8 nucleotides match TRBD1. Germline CDR1 MNHEY, CDR2 SMNVEV (reference sequence). V was clipped by 6 bases and J by 3 bases; unmatched bases: 9. CDR3 size: 15 residues. The CDR3 DNA sequence: TGTGCCAGCAGGCGAGCAGGGGGCCCTTACTATGGCTACACCTTC. Protein: CASRRAGGPYYGYTF.

The J gene is TRBJ2-4, the V gene TRBV14; 7 nucleotides line up with TRBD1. The J segment lost 6 bases and the V segment lost 7 bases, leaving 3 bases of the junction unmatched. Per the germline V gene, CDR1 is SGHDN and CDR2 is FVKESK. The CDR3 has 12 amino acids. For the CDR3, the DNA is TGTGCCAGCATGGGACAGCTAAACATTCAGTACTTC. Translated: CASMGQLNIQYF.

The J gene is TRBJ2-1, the V gene TRBV27; D not resolved. CDR1 and CDR2 (germline): MNHEY, SMNVEV (reference sequence). V gave up 8 bases and J gave up 10 bases, with 21 bases separating them. The CDR3 has 14 amino acids. The CDR3 DNA reads TGTGCCAGCCAAAAAACTGGGTGGACGCTAGAGCAGTTCTTC. It specifies CASQKTGWTLEQFF.

The count of this clonotype is one. The genes are TRBV30 and TRBJ1-3; D possibly corresponds to TRBD1 (6 bases). Looked up from germline, CDR1 is GTSNPN and CDR2 is SVGIG (reference sequence). V was trimmed by 2 bases and J by 4 bases, leaving 9 bases between them. The CDR3 spans 13 residues. The chain's CDR3 is CAWSTGHGNTIYF. The CDR3 DNA sequence: TGTGCCTGGAGTACAGGGCACGGAAACACCATATATTTT.

This clonotype was counted ten times or more. The chain couples TRBV3-1 to TRBJ2-5; tentatively, D is TRBD1 or TRBD2 (6 bases each). The CDR3 has 12 residues. Germline loops: CDR1 LGHDT, CDR2 YNNKEL (reference sequence). V lost 6 bases, J lost 9 bases, and 14 bases lay in between. Here the CDR3 DNA reads TGTGCCAGCAGAGCAGGACAGCGGGCCCAGTACTTC. It encodes CASRAGQRAQYF.

Only a few counts were recorded for this clonotype. The J gene is TRBJ2-5, the V gene TRBV5-1; 8 positions match TRBD2. V shed 4 bases and J 7 bases; nucleotides not matched to a gene: 9. CDR3 length: 14 residues. Germline-derived CDR1 and CDR2 are SGHRS and YFSETQ. The CDR3, as DNA: TGCGCCAGCAGCGGAACCGGGGGGGAGAGGACCCAGTACTTC. Amino acids: CASSGTGGERTQYF.

This clonotype was recorded at least ten times. The V call is TRBV5-5, the J call TRBJ2-3; D possibly corresponds to TRBD2 (5 bases). Trimming cost V 0 bases and J 2 bases, with 10 bases left between them. The CDR3 is 15 amino acids. The germline CDR1 and CDR2 sequences are SGHKS and YYEKEE (reference sequence). CDR3 in DNA: TGTGCCAGCAGCTTGGGCGGACTCCACACAGATACGCAGTATTTT. It translates to CASSLGGLHTDTQYF. Full variable domain (outside the CDR3, taken from reference TRBV5-5 and TRBJ2-3): DAGVTQSPTHLIKTRGQQVTLRCSPISGHKSVSWYQQVLGQGPQFIFQYYEKEERGRGNFPDRFSARQFPNYSSELNVNALLLGDSALYLCASSLGGLHTDTQYFGPGTRLTVL.

The sample holds a few counts of this clonotype. V is TRBV24-1 and J is TRBJ1-4; 8 bases align to TRBD1. Germline lookup yields CDR1 KGHDR and CDR2 SFDVKD. The J segment lost 7 bases and the V segment lost 3 bases, leaving 6 bases of the junction unmatched. This CDR3 region has 15 residues. The CDR3 loop reads CATSDPGGASEKLFF. Written as DNA, the CDR3 is TGTGCCACCAGTGATCCAGGGGGCGCAAGTGAAAAACTGTTTTTT.

This clonotype was counted ten times or more. V and J are TRBV2 and TRBJ1-1; TRBD1 agrees at 7 bases. The CDR3 runs to 17 residues. V lost 0 bases to trimming and J lost 5 bases; unmatched junction nucleotides: 12. The germline gives CDR1 SNHLY, CDR2 FYNNEI. The chain's CDR3 is CASSEALGGGASTEAFF. The CDR3 DNA is TGTGCCAGCAGTGAAGCGCTGGGAGGGGGCGCTTCGACTGAAGCTTTCTTT.

This clonotype has ten or more counts. This CDR3 reads CASSLGGGTGGAGLYREQYF. For the CDR3, the DNA is TGTGCCAGCAGTTTAGGTGGGGGGACAGGGGGCGCTGGCCTATACCGCGAGCAGTACTTC. The V and J genes are TRBV12-3 or TRBV12-4 and TRBJ2-7; 12 nucleotides match TRBD1. The junction had 19 bases not matched to a gene; V was cut back by 1 base and J by 6 bases. The CDR3 covers 20 residues.

This clonotype has ten or more counts. The chain employs TRBV28 and TRBJ2-5; D might be TRBD2 (5 bases). Germline CDR1 is MDHEN and CDR2 is SYDVKM. This CDR3 has 16 residues. The ends were cut back, 6 bases at V and 7 bases at J, with 24 bases in the middle. The CDR3 DNA sequence: TGTGCCAGCAGCTCCCTCTATGGAGGACGGAGTGGGACCCAGTACTTC. Translation gives CASSSLYGGRSGTQYF. Full variable domain (missing parts from reference TRBV28 and TRBJ2-5): DVKVTQSSRYLVKRTGEKVFLECVQDMDHENMFWYRQDPGLGLRLIYFSYDVKMKEKGDIPEGYSVSREKKERFSLILESASTNQTSMYLCASSSLYGGRSGTQYFGPGTRLLVL.

The table lists this clonotype with many counts. The chain carries TRBV28 and TRBJ2-3; 9 bases map to TRBD2. The J segment lost 7 bases and the V segment lost 3 bases, leaving 8 bases of the junction unmatched. The CDR3 totals 15 residues. CDR1 and CDR2 (germline): MDHEN, SYDVKM. The CDR3 region is CASSLISGRANTQYF. In DNA, the CDR3 is TGTGCCAGCAGTTTGATTAGCGGGAGAGCGAATACGCAGTATTTT.